A single sample gave rise to the 7 T cell receptor beta chains below, sequenced in a study of vaccination and CD4 T cells after COVID-19. With the Oncomine TCR Beta short-read assay, DNA from cultured CD4+ T cells was sequenced. MiXCR, applied by TCRdb to the PCR reads, yields one record per CDR3 protein. The table lists over 20,000 distinct CDR3 sequences, 30% to 35% of them singletons. No antigens are known for them. Time point: late sampling 161 to 241 days after vaccination in a few convalescent patients. The treatment denotes: roughly nine-day PBMC culture with coronavirus spike peptide pools or control peptides (ViraFEST assay). This specimen was CD4+ T cells from blood, cultured in vitro, taken about 7 months after SARS-CoV-2 vaccination. Receptors were obtained from a human donor who had recovered from COVID-19.

The genes are TRBV4-3 and TRBJ1-5, with 7 positions matching TRBD1. CDR3 size: 14 residues. With 3 bases clipped from V and 3 bases from J, the junction kept 2 bases outside the gene matches. Germline V gene lookup returns CDR1 LGHNA and CDR2 YSLEER. The CDR3 spells CASSQTGNNQPQHF. CDR3 DNA: TGCGCCAGCAGCCAGACAGGGAACAATCAGCCCCAGCATTTT.

V usage is TRBV18 and J usage is TRBJ1-1; TRBD1 agrees at 8 bases. Looked up from germline, CDR1 is KGHSH and CDR2 is LQKENI. J was trimmed by 1 base and V by 10 bases; bases with no gene match: 5. The CDR3 extends over 13 amino acids. CDR3 bases: TGTGCCACCTCCGGGACAGGGAACACTGAAGCTTTCTTT. Translation: CATSGTGNTEAFF.

This clonotype was observed a few times. V usage is TRBV6-1 and J usage is TRBJ2-5, with 8 bases fitting TRBD1. This CDR3 is built from 14 residues. Per the germline V gene, CDR1 is MNHNS and CDR2 is SASEGT. V shed 6 bases and J 4 bases; nucleotides not matched to a gene: 7. The DNA of the CDR3 is TGTGCCAGCAGGATCAGGGGGCTTGGAGAGACCCAGTACTTC. Protein: CASRIRGLGETQYF.

V usage is TRBV6-1 and J usage is TRBJ2-7; perhaps TRBD2 as D (6 bases). The CDR3 has 14 residues. Looked up from germline, CDR1 is MNHNS and CDR2 is SASEGT. The V and J ends lost 5 bases and 1 base respectively, with 12 bases between them. The CDR3 spells CASSTAGSSYEQYF. DNA of the CDR3: TGTGCCAGCAGTACAGCCGGGAGTTCCTACGAGCAGTACTTC.

This chain joins TRBV6-1 and TRBJ2-3; 7 bases agree with TRBD2. Germline V gives CDR1 MNHNS, CDR2 SASEGT. Trimming at V came to 6 bases and at J to 1 base, leaving 1 base not matched to a gene. The CDR3 covers 13 residues. As DNA, the CDR3 is TGTGCCAGCAGGGGGGGGGGCACAGATACGCAGTATTTT. It codes for CASRGGGTDTQYF.

The chain combines TRBV6-1 with TRBJ1-6; the match to TRBD1 covers 7 bases. CDR1 is MNHNS and CDR2 is SASEGT in the germline V gene. CDR3 length: 15 residues. V trimming: 8 bases; J trimming: 7 bases; junction bases outside the gene matches: 11. CDR3 loop: CASGIEGAHNSPLHF. Here the CDR3 DNA reads TGTGCCAGCGGGATCGAGGGGGCGCACAATTCACCCCTCCACTTT.

This clonotype was detected a few times. V gene TRBV4-1 combines with J gene TRBJ2-5; TRBD1 matches at 10 bases. V lost 1 base to trimming and J lost 7 bases; unmatched junction nucleotides: 3. CDR1 MGHRA and CDR2 YSYEKL come from the germline V gene. This CDR3 is built from 14 residues. CDR3 sequence reads: CASSQAGQGGTQYF. In DNA form, the CDR3 reads TGCGCCAGCAGCCAAGCCGGACAGGGGGGGACCCAGTACTTC.